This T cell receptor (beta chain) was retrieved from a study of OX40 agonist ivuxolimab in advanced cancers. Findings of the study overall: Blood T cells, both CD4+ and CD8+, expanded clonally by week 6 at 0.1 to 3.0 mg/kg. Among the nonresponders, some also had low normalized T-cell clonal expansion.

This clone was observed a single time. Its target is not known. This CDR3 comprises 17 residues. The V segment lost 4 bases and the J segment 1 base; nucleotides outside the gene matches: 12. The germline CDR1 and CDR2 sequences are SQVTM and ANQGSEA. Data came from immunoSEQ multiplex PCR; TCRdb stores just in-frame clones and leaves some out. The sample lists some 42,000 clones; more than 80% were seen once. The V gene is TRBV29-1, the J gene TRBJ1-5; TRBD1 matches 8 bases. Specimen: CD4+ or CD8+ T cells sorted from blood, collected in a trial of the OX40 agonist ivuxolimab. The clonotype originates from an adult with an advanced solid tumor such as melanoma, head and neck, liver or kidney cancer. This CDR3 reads CSVGEAGGAGSNQPQHF. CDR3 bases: TGCAGCGTTGGGGAGGCAGGGGGCGCAGGGAGCAATCAGCCCCAGCATTTT. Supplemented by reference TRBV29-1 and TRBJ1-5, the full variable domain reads SAVISQKPSRDICQRGTSLTIQCQVDSQVTMMFWYRQQPGQSLTLIATANQGSEATYESGFVIDKFPISRPNLTFSTLTVSNMSPEDSSIYLCSVGEAGGAGSNQPQHFGDGTRLSIL.